A single sample gave rise to the 10 T cell receptor beta chains below, sequenced in a study of response to subunit inactivated influenza vaccine. TCRdb re-called the RT-PCR reads with MiXCR, one entry per CDR3 protein. The repertoire has about 570,000 distinct CDR3 sequences, approximately 10% of them found once; the top ten carry roughly 9.6%. This sample also belongs to another study, concerning T cells expressing NK-cell markers. That work adds: Generation of TCR beta cDNA was performed by 5'RACE template switching incorporating UMIs.

Material: PBMCs from blood, obtained on the day of vaccination. The receptors shown here come from a middle-aged man who received an inactivated influenza vaccine.

The chain carries TRBV4-2 and TRBJ2-7, with 11 bases matching TRBD1. This CDR3 has 15 amino acids. CDR1 is LGHNA, CDR2 YNFKEQ, per germline. Germline trimming cut 0 bases from V and 6 bases from J; bases unmatched to any gene: 4. The CDR3 nucleotides read TGTGCCAGCAGCCAAGATCGGGGACAGGGGGTCGAGCAGTACTTC. Its protein is CASSQDRGQGVEQYF.

CDR3 DNA: TGTGCCAGCAGCTTGGTCTTTGTGGGGACAAGTTCCTACGAGCAGTACTTC. Protein product: CASSLVFVGTSSYEQYF. V usage is TRBV5-5 and J usage is TRBJ2-7, with a tentative D call TRBD1 (6 bases). The CDR3 runs 17 residues. The V gene's germline CDR1 is SGHKS and CDR2 YYEKEE (reference sequence). V was trimmed by 0 bases and J by 1 base, leaving 17 bases between them.

This clonotype showed up just a few times. The rearrangement uses TRBV7-6 and TRBJ2-1; the match to TRBD2 covers 10 bases. The CDR3 length is 16 residues. Germline values: CDR1 SGHVS, CDR2 FNYEAQ. V was clipped by 3 bases and J by 6 bases; unmatched bases: 8. DNA of the CDR3: TGTGCCAGCAGCTTCCGACTAGCGGGTAGCGTCAATGAGCAGTTCTTC. Translation: CASSFRLAGSVNEQFF. The full variable domain, rest sourced from reference TRBV7-6 and TRBJ2-1, is GAGVSQSPRYKVTKRGQDVALRCDPISGHVSLYWYRQALGQGPEFLTYFNYEAQQDKSGLPNDRFSAERPEGSISTLTIQRTEQRDSAMYRCASSFRLAGSVNEQFFGPGTRLTVL.

This clonotype came up a few times. V and J are TRBV3-1 and TRBJ2-1; TRBD2 aligns across 7 bases. Germline CDR1 reads LGHDT; CDR2 reads YNNKEL (reference sequence). Trimming removed 3 bases from V and 5 bases from J; junction bases left unmatched: 10. The CDR3 extends over 16 amino acids. CDR3 DNA sequence: TGTGCCAGCAGCCAGATTCAGGAGCGGGGAGACAATGAGCAGTTCTTC. Its translation: CASSQIQERGDNEQFF.

CDR3 amino acids: CASSLRKGEQFF. In nucleotides, the CDR3 is TGTGCCAGCAGCCTTCGGAAAGGTGAGCAGTTCTTC. The chain carries TRBV3-1 and TRBJ2-1; no firm D call. V was cut by 4 bases and J by 9 bases, with 10 bases left in between. The V gene's germline CDR1 is LGHDT and CDR2 YNNKEL (reference sequence). The CDR3 consists of 12 residues.

In its sample, this clonotype was seen a few times. The chain combines TRBV7-2 with TRBJ1-1; the D is unclear. The CDR3 is 13 amino acids. Germline CDR1 reads SGHTA; CDR2 reads FQGNSA. V was shortened by 4 bases and J by 5 bases, with 11 bases between the two germline ends. In DNA form, the CDR3 reads TGTGCCAGCAGCTCCCATTGGCAAACTGAAGCTTTCTTT. Translation: CASSSHWQTEAFF.

CDR3 residues: CASSQRTGTNYGYTF. As DNA, the CDR3 is TGTGCCAGCAGCCAACGGACGGGAACTAACTATGGCTACACCTTC. The chain recombines TRBV5-5 with TRBJ1-2; D remains ambiguous. Per germline, CDR1 SGHKS and CDR2 YYEKEE (reference sequence). CDR3 length equals 15 residues. With 4 bases removed from V and 0 bases from J, the gap between germline ends came to 13 bases.

This clonotype was detected ten times or more. The gene calls are TRBV3-1 and TRBJ1-1, with 7 bases fitting TRBD1. J gave up 1 base and V 3 bases, and 11 bases lay outside the gene matches. Germline loops: CDR1 LGHDT, CDR2 YNNKEL (reference sequence). This CDR3 spans 17 amino acids. This chain's CDR3 is CASSHHTTTGKNTEAFF. The CDR3 nucleotides read TGTGCCAGCAGCCACCACACAACGACAGGGAAGAACACTGAAGCTTTCTTT.

The rearrangement joins TRBV5-1 to TRBJ1-6, with 10 nucleotides matching TRBD1. Losses at the gene ends were 4 bases for V and 8 bases for J; bases not matched to a gene: 3. The CDR3 consists of 14 residues. CDR1 and CDR2 from the germline V gene are SGHRS and YFSETQ. This chain's CDR3 is CASSRTGGDSPLHF. The CDR3 coding sequence is TGCGCCAGCAGCCGGACAGGGGGGGATTCACCCCTCCACTTT.

This clonotype was seen more than once but under ten times. This rearrangement joins TRBV20-1 to TRBJ2-7, with TRBD1 identical over 9 bases. V lost 4 bases to trimming and J lost 5 bases; unmatched junction nucleotides: 12. This CDR3 is built from 15 residues. From germline, CDR1 is DFQATT and CDR2 SNEGSKA (reference sequence). CDR3 nucleotides: TGCAGTGCTACCCCTTTGCGGGACAGGGACGACGAGCAGTACTTC. This encodes CSATPLRDRDDEQYF.